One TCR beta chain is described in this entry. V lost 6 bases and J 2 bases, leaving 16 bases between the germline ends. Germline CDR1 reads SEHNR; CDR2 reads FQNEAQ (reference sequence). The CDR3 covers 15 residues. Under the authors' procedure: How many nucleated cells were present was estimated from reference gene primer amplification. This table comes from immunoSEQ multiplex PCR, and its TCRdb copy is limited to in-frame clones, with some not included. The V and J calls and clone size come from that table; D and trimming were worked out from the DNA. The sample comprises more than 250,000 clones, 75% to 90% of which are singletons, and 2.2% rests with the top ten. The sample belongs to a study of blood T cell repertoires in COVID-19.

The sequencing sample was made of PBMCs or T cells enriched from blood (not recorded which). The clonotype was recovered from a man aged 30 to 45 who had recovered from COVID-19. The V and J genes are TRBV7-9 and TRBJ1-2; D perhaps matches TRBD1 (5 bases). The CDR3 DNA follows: TGTGCCAGCAGGTTGGGGGGGGGACCCAACTATGGCTACACCTTC. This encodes CASRLGGGPNYGYTF.